The clone carrying this T cell receptor (beta chain) turned up a few times. The target antigen is unknown. These data originate in a study of blood T cells in healthy people across ages. Alongside a J-beta primer mix, a sample-barcoded 5' primer served in a second PCR lasting about 7 to 12 cycles. Via MiXCR, TCRdb re-called the 5' RACE reads, giving one row per CDR3 protein. The top ten hold over 5% of the sample, which has about 1.4 million distinct CDR3 sequences, roughly 60% seen once. Findings and limits, study-wide: What prevented conclusive comparison of naive and antigen-experienced cells was that PBMCs were unsorted.

The CDR3 is 16 amino acids. V was clipped by 6 bases and J by 3 bases, with 17 bases between them. Germline V gene lookup returns CDR1 MNHEY and CDR2 SVGAGI. Donors were healthy Caucasian individuals from Russia aged about 6 to 95. Per sample, a minimum of 6 million PBMCs were isolated. This clonotype originated in a man aged 18-30 years in good health. Sequenced input: blood. The J gene is TRBJ2-2, the V gene TRBV6-5; tentatively, D is TRBD1 (5 bases). The CDR3 DNA sequence: TGTGCCAGCAGCCGCCCCGGGTGGGGCGACACCGGGGAGCTGTTTTTT. Translation gives CASSRPGWGDTGELFF.